Each of the 9 T cell receptor beta chains below was sequenced from the same sample in a study of blood T cell repertoires in COVID-19. TCRdb keeps only in-frame clones here, not all; method: immunoSEQ multiplex PCR. The repertoire holds roughly 500,000 clones, 75% to 90% seen once, with more than 7.5% in the top ten. Sequencing was performed on PBMCs or T cells enriched from blood (not recorded which). These receptors were taken from an older woman who had recovered from COVID-19.

This clone was observed a handful of times. V and J are TRBV27 and TRBJ1-6; D may be TRBD1 (5 bases). The CDR3 contains 15 residues. Trimming left V 6 bases short and J 6 bases short, with 15 bases between. The germline V gene has CDR1 MNHEY and CDR2 SMNVEV (reference sequence). The DNA for the CDR3 is TGTGCCAGCAGGGGGGGGTGGGGAACTAATTCACCCCTCCACTTT. This sequence encodes CASRGGWGTNSPLHF.

V usage is TRBV30 and J usage is TRBJ1-2; a weak D match, TRBD1 (5 bases). The CDR3 sequence is 12 residues long. Trimming left V 8 bases short and J 3 bases short, with 13 bases between. CDR1 GTSNPN and CDR2 SVGIG come from the germline V gene (reference sequence). CDR3 protein: CAGRGEDYGYTF. The CDR3 DNA is TGTGCCGGAAGGGGTGAGGACTATGGCTACACCTTC.

The chain employs TRBV10-3 and TRBJ1-2; 9 bases are shared with TRBD1. The CDR3 sequence is 16 residues long. Trimming at V came to 4 bases and at J to 2 bases, leaving 8 bases not matched to a gene. From germline, CDR1 is ENHRY and CDR2 SYGVKD. The CDR3 sequence is CAISARGQGDNYGYTF. The CDR3, as DNA: TGTGCCATCAGTGCTCGGGGACAGGGAGACAACTATGGCTACACCTTC.

This chain uses TRBV6-5 with TRBJ2-1, with 11 bases lining up with TRBD1. CDR1 MNHEY and CDR2 SVGAGI come from the germline V gene. The CDR3 sequence is 13 residues long. After removal of 7 bases from V and 12 bases from J, the junction contained 8 bases not matched to a gene. CDR3 in amino acids: CASTGTGGTGQFF. CDR3 bases: TGTGCCAGCACCGGGACAGGGGGTACGGGGCAGTTCTTC.

The V call is TRBV15, the J call TRBJ2-3; D gene uncertain. CDR1 and CDR2 (germline): LNHNV, YYDKDF (reference sequence). The CDR3 is 14 amino acids. Trimming stripped 0 bases from V and 4 bases from J, with 8 bases between. The CDR3 region is CATSRDQMADTQYF. CDR3 coding DNA: TGTGCCACCAGCAGAGACCAGATGGCAGATACGCAGTATTTT.

The rearrangement links TRBV30 to TRBJ2-3, with 9 bases that match TRBD2. The CDR3 consists of 16 residues. The trim removed 0 bases at V and 5 bases at J, leaving 9 bases unmatched. Germline assignment: CDR1 GTSNPN and CDR2 SVGIG (reference sequence). The CDR3 nucleotides read TGTGCCTGGAGTGTAGAGTGGCGGGGGGGCCAAGATACGCAGTATTTT. Translated, it gives CAWSVEWRGGQDTQYF. Full variable domain (outside the CDR3, taken from reference TRBV30 and TRBJ2-3): SQTIHQWPATLVQPVGSPLSLECTVEGTSNPNLYWYRQAAGRGLQLLFYSVGIGQISSEVPQNLSASRPQDRQFILSSKKLLLSDSGFYLCAWSVEWRGGQDTQYFGPGTRLTVL.

This chain uses TRBV28 with TRBJ2-5, with TRBD1 matching over 11 bases. This CDR3 spans 14 amino acids. After removal of 4 bases from V and 7 bases from J, the junction contained 5 bases not matched to a gene. Germline V gene lookup returns CDR1 MDHEN and CDR2 SYDVKM. CDR3 sequence reads: CASSSSGTGGTQYF. The DNA for the CDR3 is TGTGCCAGCAGTTCCAGCGGGACAGGGGGGACCCAGTACTTC.

The rearrangement uses TRBV25-1 and TRBJ2-7, with D perhaps TRBD1 (6 bases). V dropped 4 bases and J dropped 0 bases, with 10 bases sitting between them. The CDR3 is 14 amino acids. The V gene's germline CDR1 is MGHDK and CDR2 SYGVNS. The CDR3 nucleotides read TGTGCCAGCAGTGGCCGGGACACCTCCTACGAGCAGTACTTC. Translation: CASSGRDTSYEQYF.

The V call is TRBV19, the J call TRBJ2-2; 9 nucleotides line up with TRBD1. The J segment lost 7 bases and the V segment lost 6 bases, leaving 9 bases of the junction unmatched. CDR1 is LNHDA, CDR2 SQIVND, per germline (reference sequence). CDR3 length: 15 residues. CDR3 amino acids: CASRPTGQGIGELFF. The CDR3 bases are TGTGCCAGTAGGCCGACGGGACAGGGAATCGGGGAGCTGTTTTTT.